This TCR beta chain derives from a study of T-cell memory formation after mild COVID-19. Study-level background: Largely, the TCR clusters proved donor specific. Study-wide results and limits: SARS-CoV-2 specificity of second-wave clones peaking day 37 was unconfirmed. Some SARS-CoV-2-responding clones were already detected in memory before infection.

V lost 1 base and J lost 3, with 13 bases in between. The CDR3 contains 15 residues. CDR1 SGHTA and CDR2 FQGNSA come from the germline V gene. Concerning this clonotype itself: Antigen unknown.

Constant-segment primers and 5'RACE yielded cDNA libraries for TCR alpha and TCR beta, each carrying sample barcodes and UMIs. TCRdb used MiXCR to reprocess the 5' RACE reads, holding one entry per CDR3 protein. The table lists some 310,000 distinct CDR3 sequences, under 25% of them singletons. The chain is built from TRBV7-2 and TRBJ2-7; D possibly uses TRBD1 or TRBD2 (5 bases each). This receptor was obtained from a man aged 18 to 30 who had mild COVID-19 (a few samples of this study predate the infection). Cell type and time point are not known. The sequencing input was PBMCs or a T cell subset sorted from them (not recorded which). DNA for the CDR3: TGTGCCAGCAGCTTAGAGGGGACGGTGGGCTACGAGCAGTACTTC. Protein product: CASSLEGTVGYEQYF.